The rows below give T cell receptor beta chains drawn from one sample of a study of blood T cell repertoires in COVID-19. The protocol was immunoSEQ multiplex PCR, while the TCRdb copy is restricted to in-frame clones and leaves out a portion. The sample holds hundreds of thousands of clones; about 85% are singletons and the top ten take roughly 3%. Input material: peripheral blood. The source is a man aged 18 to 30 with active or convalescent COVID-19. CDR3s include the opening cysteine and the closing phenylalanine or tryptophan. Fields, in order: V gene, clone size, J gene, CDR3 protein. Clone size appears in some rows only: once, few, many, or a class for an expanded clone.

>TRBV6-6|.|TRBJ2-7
CASSYFGQEAYEQYF
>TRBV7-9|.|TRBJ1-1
CASSLEGETEAFF
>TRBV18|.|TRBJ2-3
CASSPAGGRDTQYF
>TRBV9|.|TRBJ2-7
CASSVSDLAGYEQYF
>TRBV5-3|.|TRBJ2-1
CARSTLPTLNEQFF
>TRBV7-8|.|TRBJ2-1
CASSLLSRSYNEQFF
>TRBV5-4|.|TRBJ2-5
CASSLGLAGLETQYF
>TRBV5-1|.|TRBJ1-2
CASSPGQVNYGYTF
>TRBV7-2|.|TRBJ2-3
CASSLVPGRATDTQYF
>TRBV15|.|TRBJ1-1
CATSREGTGGLNTEAFF
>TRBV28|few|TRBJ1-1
CASTQDRGAAEAFF
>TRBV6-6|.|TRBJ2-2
CASSPRGGQGLPGELFF
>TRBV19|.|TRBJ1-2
CASSIGGGWAGYTF
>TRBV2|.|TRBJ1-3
CASSFTGGNSGNTIYF
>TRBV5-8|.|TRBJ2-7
CAAPSQALTYEQYF
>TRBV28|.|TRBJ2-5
CASSSPGQGRGQETQYF
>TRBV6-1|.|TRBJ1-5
CASSEEFLRNQPQHF
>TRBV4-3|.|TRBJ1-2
CASSQDLGQGYGYTF
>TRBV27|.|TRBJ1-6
CASSQLGPRWNSPLHF
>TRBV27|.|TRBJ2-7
CASSLYEQYF
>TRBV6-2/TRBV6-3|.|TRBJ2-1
CASSPDYYNEQFF
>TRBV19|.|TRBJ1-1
CASRKQGRDTEAFF
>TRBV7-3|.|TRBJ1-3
CASSLNQFLSGNTIYF
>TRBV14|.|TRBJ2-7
CASSPSVPTGQEPYEQYF
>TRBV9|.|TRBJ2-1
CASSVERGGWGNEQFF
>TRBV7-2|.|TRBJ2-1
CASSVTSAGTYNEQFF
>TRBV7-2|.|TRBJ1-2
CASSLASANYGYTF
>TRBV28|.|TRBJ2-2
CASSLGTGAGELFF
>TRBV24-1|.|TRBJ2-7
CATSGSGQGAYEQYF
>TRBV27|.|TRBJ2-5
CASSLKDPGTQYF
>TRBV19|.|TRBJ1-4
CASSTDRINLNEKLFF
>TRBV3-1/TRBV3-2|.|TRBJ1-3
CASSPRGRENTIYF
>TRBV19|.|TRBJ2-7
CASSSAGSAYEQYF
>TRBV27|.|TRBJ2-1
CASSPRELVYNEQFF
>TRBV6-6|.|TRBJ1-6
CASSRPTHERTAYNSPLHF
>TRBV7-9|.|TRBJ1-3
CASSLSQIKFSGNTIYF
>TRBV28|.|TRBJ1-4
CASRLTGTNEKLFF
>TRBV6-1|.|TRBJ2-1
CASSEVGSGGAHDEQFF
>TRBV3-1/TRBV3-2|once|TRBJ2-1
CASSQVSNEQFF
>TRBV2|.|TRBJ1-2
CASSEARGAGRGYTF
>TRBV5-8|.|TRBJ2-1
CASSLGAGTSGRTYNEQFF
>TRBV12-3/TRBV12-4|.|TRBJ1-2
CASSLGPLGYTF
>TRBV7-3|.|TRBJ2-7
CASSLEASGTYEQYF